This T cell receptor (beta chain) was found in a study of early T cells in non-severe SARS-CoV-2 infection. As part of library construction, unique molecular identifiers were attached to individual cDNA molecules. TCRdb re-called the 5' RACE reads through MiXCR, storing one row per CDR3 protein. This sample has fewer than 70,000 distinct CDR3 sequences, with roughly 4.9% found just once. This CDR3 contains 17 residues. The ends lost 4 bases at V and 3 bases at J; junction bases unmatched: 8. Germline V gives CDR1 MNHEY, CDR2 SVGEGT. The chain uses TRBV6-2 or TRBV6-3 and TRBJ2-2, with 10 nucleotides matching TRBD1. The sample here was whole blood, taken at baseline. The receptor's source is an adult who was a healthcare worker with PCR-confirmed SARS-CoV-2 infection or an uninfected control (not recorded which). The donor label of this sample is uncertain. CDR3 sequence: CASSSRDRGLDTGELFF. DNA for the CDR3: TGTGCCAGCAGTTCCAGGGACAGGGGATTAGACACCGGGGAGCTGTTTTTT.